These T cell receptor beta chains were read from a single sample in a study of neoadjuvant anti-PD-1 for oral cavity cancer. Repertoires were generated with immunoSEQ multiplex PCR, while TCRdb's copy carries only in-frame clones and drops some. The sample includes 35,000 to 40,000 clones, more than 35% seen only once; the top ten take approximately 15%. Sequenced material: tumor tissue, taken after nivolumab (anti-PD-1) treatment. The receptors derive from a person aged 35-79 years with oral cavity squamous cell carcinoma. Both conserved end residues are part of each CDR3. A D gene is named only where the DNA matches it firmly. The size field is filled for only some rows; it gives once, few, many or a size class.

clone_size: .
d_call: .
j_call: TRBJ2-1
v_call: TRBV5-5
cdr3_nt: TGTGCCAGCAGCTTATTACAGGGAATGGTCAATGAGCAGTTCTTC
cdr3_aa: CASSLLQGMVNEQFF

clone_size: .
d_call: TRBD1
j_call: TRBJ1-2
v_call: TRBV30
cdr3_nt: TGTGCCTGGGAACCCCAGGGGGCAGGTGGCTACACCTTC
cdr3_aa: CAWEPQGAGGYTF

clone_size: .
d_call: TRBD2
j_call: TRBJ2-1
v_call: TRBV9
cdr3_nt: TGTGCCAGCAGCCCCCGGGGGGGGGAGAGCTCCTACAATGAGCAGTTCTTC
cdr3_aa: CASSPRGGESSYNEQFF

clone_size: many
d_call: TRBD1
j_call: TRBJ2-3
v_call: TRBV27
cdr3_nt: TGTGCCAGCAGGTCCCCGGGACAGGGGACAGATACGCAGTATTTT
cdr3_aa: CASRSPGQGTDTQYF

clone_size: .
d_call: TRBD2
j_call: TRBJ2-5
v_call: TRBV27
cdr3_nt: TGTGCCAGCAAGTCTCTAGCGGGCCAAGAGACCCAGTACTTC
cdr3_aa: CASKSLAGQETQYF

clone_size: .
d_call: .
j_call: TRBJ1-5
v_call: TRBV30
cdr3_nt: TGTGCCTGGAGTGATTGGGGACTGAGCAATCAGCCCCAGCATTTT
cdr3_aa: CAWSDWGLSNQPQHF

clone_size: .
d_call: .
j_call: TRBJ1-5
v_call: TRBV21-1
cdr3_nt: TGTGCCAGCAGCACCCTAGGACAGGGAGGCCAGCCCCAGCATTTT
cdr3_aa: CASSTLGQGGQPQHF

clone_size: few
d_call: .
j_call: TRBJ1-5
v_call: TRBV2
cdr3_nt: TGTGCCAGCAGTGGGCAGGGCGGAGGCAATCAGCCCCAGCATTTT
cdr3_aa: CASSGQGGGNQPQHF

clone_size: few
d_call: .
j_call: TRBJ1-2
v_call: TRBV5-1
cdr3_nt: TGCGCCAGCAGCCCGGAGGGGGGGAACTATGGCTACACCTTC
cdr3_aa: CASSPEGGNYGYTF

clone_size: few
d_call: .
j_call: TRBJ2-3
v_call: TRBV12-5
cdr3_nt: TGTGCTAGTGGCCGGGACACCACGAGTTATACGCAGTATTTT
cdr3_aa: CASGRDTTSYTQYF

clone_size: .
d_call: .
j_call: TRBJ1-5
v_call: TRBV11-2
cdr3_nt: TGTGCCAGCAGCGGGACCGTGGATCAGCCCCAGCATTTT
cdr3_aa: CASSGTVDQPQHF

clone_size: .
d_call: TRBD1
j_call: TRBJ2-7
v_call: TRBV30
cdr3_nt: TGTGCCTGGAGTAAGAGACAGGGGGCTTTCGAGCAGTACTTC
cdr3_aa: CAWSKRQGAFEQYF

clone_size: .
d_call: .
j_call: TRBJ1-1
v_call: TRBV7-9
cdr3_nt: TGTGCCAGCAGCCCTCAGGGTAACACTGAAGCTTTCTTT
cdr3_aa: CASSPQGNTEAFF

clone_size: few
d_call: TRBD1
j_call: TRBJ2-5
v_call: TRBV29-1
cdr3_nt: TGCAGCGTTGAAAAACGGACAGGGGGGGAGACCCAGTACTTC
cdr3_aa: CSVEKRTGGETQYF

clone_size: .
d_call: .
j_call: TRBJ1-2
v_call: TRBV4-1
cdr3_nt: TGCGCCAGCAGCCCCTCCCAGGCCGACAGGTCGCGCTATGGCTACACCTTC
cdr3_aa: CASSPSQADRSRYGYTF

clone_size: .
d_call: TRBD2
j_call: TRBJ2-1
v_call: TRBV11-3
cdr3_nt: TGTGCCAGCAGCTCCTCCGGGACTAACTACAATGAGCAGTTCTTC
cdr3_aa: CASSSSGTNYNEQFF

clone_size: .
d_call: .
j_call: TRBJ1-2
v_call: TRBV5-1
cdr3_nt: TGCGCCAGCAGCTTGGAATTGGCAGACTATGGCTACACCTTC
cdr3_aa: CASSLELADYGYTF

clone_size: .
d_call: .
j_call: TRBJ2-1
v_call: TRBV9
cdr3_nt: TGTGCCAGCAGCGTAGGCAGCGCCAATGAGCAGTTCTTC
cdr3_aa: CASSVGSANEQFF

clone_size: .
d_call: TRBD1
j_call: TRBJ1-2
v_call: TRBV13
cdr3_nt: TGTGCCAGCAGCTACAGGGGGGAACGGGGCTACACCTTC
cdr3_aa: CASSYRGERGYTF

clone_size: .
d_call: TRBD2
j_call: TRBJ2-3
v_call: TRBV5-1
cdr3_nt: TGCGCCAGCAGCTTGGGACCGGGACTAGCGGGAGATACGCAGTATTTT
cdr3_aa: CASSLGPGLAGDTQYF

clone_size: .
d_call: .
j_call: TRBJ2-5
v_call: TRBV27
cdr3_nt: TGTGCCAGCAGTTCCAGGGGACTGGGGGAAGAGACCCAGTACTTC
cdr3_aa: CASSSRGLGEETQYF

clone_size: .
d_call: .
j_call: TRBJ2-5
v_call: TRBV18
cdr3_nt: TGTGCCAGCTCACCTAAAGCGGGCGCTCGTGAGGGGCAAGAGACCCAGTACTTC
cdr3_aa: CASSPKAGAREGQETQYF

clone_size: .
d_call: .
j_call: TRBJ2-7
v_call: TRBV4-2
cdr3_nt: TGTGCCAGCAGCCAAGATCTTTACACCTACCAGTACGAGCAGTACTTC
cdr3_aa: CASSQDLYTYQYEQYF

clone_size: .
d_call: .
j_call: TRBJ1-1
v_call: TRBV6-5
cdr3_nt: TGTGCCAGCAGTTACGGCAGCAACACTGAAGCTTTCTTT
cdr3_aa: CASSYGSNTEAFF

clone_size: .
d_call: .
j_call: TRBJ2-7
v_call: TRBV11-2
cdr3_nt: TGTGCCAGCAGCCCGGACAGCTCCTACGAGCAGTACTTC
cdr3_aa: CASSPDSSYEQYF

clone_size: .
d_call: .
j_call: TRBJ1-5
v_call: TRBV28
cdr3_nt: TGTGCCAGCAGTCCCCCCGGGGGCGGCAATCAGCCCCAGCATTTT
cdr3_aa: CASSPPGGGNQPQHF

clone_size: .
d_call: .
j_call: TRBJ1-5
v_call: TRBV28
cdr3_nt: TGTGCCAGCAGGCCTACCTTCGGGCCCCAGCATTTT
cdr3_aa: CASRPTFGPQHF

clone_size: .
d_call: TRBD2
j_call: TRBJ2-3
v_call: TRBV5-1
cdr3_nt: TGCGCCAGCAGGGAACTAGCGGTTTTCGGTTCGCCAGATACGCAGTATTTT
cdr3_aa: CASRELAVFGSPDTQYF

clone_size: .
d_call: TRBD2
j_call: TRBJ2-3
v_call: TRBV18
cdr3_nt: TGTGCCAGCTCATCCCGGACTAGCGGAACCCCAAGTGCTAGCACAGATACGCAGTATTTT
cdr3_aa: CASSSRTSGTPSASTDTQYF

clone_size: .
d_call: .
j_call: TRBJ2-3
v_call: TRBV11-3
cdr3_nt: TGTGCCAGCAGCTTAGGGGTAGGGAGGGGGATAGATACGCAGTATTTT
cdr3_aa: CASSLGVGRGIDTQYF

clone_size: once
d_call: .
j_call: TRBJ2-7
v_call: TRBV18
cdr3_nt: TGTGCCAGCTCACTTGGGTACGGAAGCTCCTACGAGCAGTACTTC
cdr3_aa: CASSLGYGSSYEQYF

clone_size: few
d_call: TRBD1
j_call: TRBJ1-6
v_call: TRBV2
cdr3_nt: TGTGCCAGCAGAGTACAGGGGGCGAATTCACCCCTCCACTTT
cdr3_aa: CASRVQGANSPLHF

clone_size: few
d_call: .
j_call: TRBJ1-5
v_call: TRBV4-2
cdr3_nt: TGTGCCAGCAGCCAATTCGACGGGTCTTCTCAGCCCCAGCATTTT
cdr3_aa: CASSQFDGSSQPQHF

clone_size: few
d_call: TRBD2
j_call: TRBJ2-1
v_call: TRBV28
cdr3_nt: TGTGCCAGCAGTTTGGGGGCAGCGGGAGTTCCCTTCTTC
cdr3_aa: CASSLGAAGVPFF

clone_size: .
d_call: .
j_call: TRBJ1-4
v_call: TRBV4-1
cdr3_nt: TGCGCCAGCAGCCGGGGACATGCAACTAATGAAAAACTGTTTTTT
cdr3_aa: CASSRGHATNEKLFF

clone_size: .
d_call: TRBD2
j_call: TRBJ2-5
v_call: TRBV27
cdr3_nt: TGTGCCAGCAGTTTTTTGGGGACTAACCTCCTCGAGACCCAGTACTTC
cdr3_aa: CASSFLGTNLLETQYF

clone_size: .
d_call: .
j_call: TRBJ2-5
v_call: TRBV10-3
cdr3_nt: TGTGCCAGCAGCAACCACGCCGGAGTCATGGAGACCCAGTACTTC
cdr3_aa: CASSNHAGVMETQYF